This passage covers 21 T cell receptor beta chains from one sample sequenced in a study of technical replicates of blood from four donors. Profiling relied on immunoSEQ multiplex PCR, and the TCRdb table lists in-frame clones only, not all of them. The sample comprises approximately 50,000 clones, approximately 94% of which are singletons, and approximately 0.4% rests with the top ten. The sample taken for sequencing was T cells isolated from PBMCs. Receptors originate from a human donor in good health.

The chain employs TRBV15 and TRBJ2-1; D is unresolved. Germline-derived CDR1 and CDR2 are LNHNV and YYDKDF (reference sequence). Trimming cost V 0 bases and J 8 bases, with 17 bases left between them. The CDR3 totals 16 residues. DNA for the CDR3: TGTGCCACCAGCAGAGAGAGGATTGGCGCATTGCATGAGCAGTTCTTC. This codes for CATSRERIGALHEQFF.

The chain carries TRBV11-3 and TRBJ2-3, with 7 bases lining up with TRBD1. The CDR3 spans 17 residues. Germline V lookup: CDR1 SGHNT, CDR2 YENEEA. The V and J ends lost 1 base and 1 base, in that order; junction bases with no gene match: 8. The CDR3 protein is CASSLGLTGDGTDTQYF. The CDR3 coding sequence is TGTGCCAGCAGCTTAGGTCTTACAGGGGACGGCACAGATACGCAGTATTTT.

The J gene is TRBJ2-1, the V gene TRBV19; TRBD2 aligns across 12 bases. The germline CDR1 and CDR2 sequences are LNHDA and SQIVND (reference sequence). The CDR3 extends over 16 amino acids. V was pared by 5 bases and J by 2 bases, with 4 bases of the junction left unmatched. Here the CDR3 reads CASSLRTSGAYNEQFF. CDR3 DNA: TGTGCCAGTAGTCTCCGGACTAGCGGGGCCTACAATGAGCAGTTCTTC.

The rearrangement joins TRBV2 to TRBJ2-7; 8 bases agree with TRBD1. Per germline, CDR1 SNHLY and CDR2 FYNNEI. The CDR3 totals 14 residues. V lost 6 bases to trimming and J lost 2 bases; unmatched junction nucleotides: 6. CDR3 in amino acids: CASSEEQGAYEQYF. The CDR3 nucleotides read TGTGCCAGCAGCGAGGAACAGGGGGCCTACGAGCAGTACTTC. Based on the CDR3 plus reference TRBV2 and TRBJ2-7, the full variable domain is EPEVTQTPSHQVTQMGQEVILRCVPISNHLYFYWYRQILGQKVEFLVSFYNNEISEKSEIFDDQFSVERPDGSNFTLKIRSTKLEDSAMYFCASSEEQGAYEQYFGPGTRLTVT.

The chain couples TRBV25-1 to TRBJ2-5; D might be TRBD1 (6 bases). The length of the CDR3 is 16 residues. V lost 2 bases and J lost 4, with 17 bases in between. The germline CDR1 and CDR2 sequences are MGHDK and SYGVNS. CDR3 region: CASSEDFTGLLETQYF. DNA for the CDR3: TGTGCCAGCAGTGAAGACTTCACAGGGCTTTTAGAGACCCAGTACTTC.

The V and J genes are TRBV5-6 and TRBJ1-4, with D possibly TRBD1 on 5 matching bases. Looked up from germline, CDR1 is SGHDT and CDR2 is YYEEEE. CDR3 length: 16 amino acids. V lost 0 bases and J lost 6, with 15 bases in between. The CDR3 bases are TGTGCCAGCAGCTTGGGAAACCAGGGCTTCGATGAAAAACTGTTTTTT. Encoded protein: CASSLGNQGFDEKLFF.

The rearrangement links TRBV2 to TRBJ1-1; tentative D call: TRBD1 (5 bases). The CDR3 has 13 amino acids. V gave up 1 base and J gave up 7 bases, with 10 bases separating them. Germline V lookup: CDR1 SNHLY, CDR2 FYNNEI. CDR3 amino acids: CASSEVKQGEAFF. Written as DNA, the CDR3 is TGTGCCAGCAGTGAAGTTAAGCAGGGTGAAGCTTTCTTT.

J is TRBJ1-4 and V is TRBV29-1; the D gene is possibly TRBD1 (6 bases). V gave up 5 bases and J gave up 5 bases, with 9 bases separating them. Germline CDR1 SQVTM, CDR2 ANQGSEA. The length of the CDR3 is 12 residues. The chain's CDR3 is CSVLRGNEKLFF. CDR3 sequence (DNA): TGCAGCGTTTTGAGGGGGAATGAAAAACTGTTTTTT.

The count of this clone is one. The rearrangement links TRBV27 to TRBJ2-7; 9 positions agree with TRBD2. Germline CDR1 is MNHEY and CDR2 is SMNVEV (reference sequence). The trim removed 3 bases at V and 2 bases at J, leaving 5 bases unmatched. The CDR3 is made up of 15 amino acids. Here the CDR3 reads CASSLREGYPYEQYF. CDR3 coding DNA: TGTGCCAGCAGTTTGCGGGAGGGTTATCCCTACGAGCAGTACTTC.

In DNA form, the CDR3 reads TGTGCCAGCACCCCGATAACATCTGGGGCCAACGTCCTGACTTTC. Translating gives CASTPITSGANVLTF. V and J are TRBV5-4 and TRBJ2-6; no definite D call. The V end lost 6 bases, the J end lost 1 base, and 11 bases lay between the germline ends. Germline V gives CDR1 SGHNT, CDR2 YYREEE (reference sequence). The CDR3 has 15 residues.

Here the CDR3 DNA reads TGTGCCAGTAGTATCTTGGTGACAGACTTTTCTTACAATGAGCAGTTCTTC. It is translated as CASSILVTDFSYNEQFF. The chain joins TRBV19 to TRBJ2-1, with D possibly TRBD1 on 5 matching bases. V lost 3 bases and J lost 4, with 19 bases in between. CDR3 size: 17 residues. CDR1 LNHDA and CDR2 SQIVND come from the germline V gene (reference sequence). The entire variable domain, with the rest obtained from reference TRBV19 and TRBJ2-1, is as follows: DGGITQSPKYLFRKEGQNVTLSCEQNLNHDAMYWYRQDPGQGLRLIYYSQIVNDFQKGDIAEGYSVSREKKESFPLTVTSAQKNPTAFYLCASSILVTDFSYNEQFFGPGTRLTVL.

J is TRBJ2-7 and V is TRBV12-1; the table's D call of TRBD2 was not tested on the DNA. TRBV12-1 is recorded as a pseudogene. The CDR3 has 15 amino acids. The CDR3 loop is CASSFPTSGAYEQYF. The CDR3 DNA sequence: TGTGCCAGCAGCTTTCCGACTAGCGGAGCCTACGAGCAGTACTTC.

The chain links TRBV2 to TRBJ2-3, with TRBD1 as a possible D gene (6 bases). With 3 bases removed from V and 5 bases from J, the gap between germline ends came to 12 bases. CDR1 is SNHLY and CDR2 is FYNNEI in the germline V gene. The CDR3 totals 14 residues. CDR3 sequence reads: CASSENRAGDTQYF. The DNA of the CDR3 is TGTGCCAGCAGTGAGAACAGGGCTGGAGATACGCAGTATTTT.

The chain links TRBV11-3 to TRBJ2-2; D unclear. The CDR3 loop spans 13 amino acids. The germline V gene encodes CDR1 SGHNT and CDR2 YENEEA. Trimming took 2 bases from V and 7 from J, leaving 8 bases between them. CDR3 region: CASSLNLNGELFF. In DNA, the CDR3 is TGTGCCAGCAGCTTAAACCTAAACGGGGAGCTGTTTTTT. Variable domain in full (rest from reference TRBV11-3 and TRBJ2-2): EAGVVQSPRYKIIEKKQPVAFWCNPISGHNTLYWYLQNLGQGPELLIRYENEEAVDDSQLPKDRFSAERLKGVDSTLKIQPAELGDSAVYLCASSLNLNGELFFGEGSRLTVL.

The rearrangement links TRBV27 to TRBJ2-3; 9 bases align to TRBD2. With 6 bases clipped from V and 2 bases from J, the junction kept 6 bases outside the gene matches. The germline gives CDR1 MNHEY, CDR2 SMNVEV (reference sequence). CDR3 size: 15 residues. In DNA form, the CDR3 reads TGTGCCAGCAGCGGGGCGGGAGGGTTCACAGATACGCAGTATTTT. This translates into CASSGAGGFTDTQYF.

The chain joins TRBV5-1 to TRBJ1-4; D uncertain. The CDR3 spans 12 residues. CDR1 and CDR2 (germline): SGHRS, YFSETQ. Trimming shortened V by 4 bases and J by 5 bases, and 6 bases separated the two germline ends. The CDR3: CASSELNEKLFF. The CDR3 coding sequence is TGCGCCAGCAGCGAGCTCAATGAAAAACTGTTTTTT.

The chain uses TRBV6-5 and TRBJ2-1; D is unclear. There are 15 residues in the CDR3. With 2 bases removed from V and 7 bases from J, the gap between germline ends came to 15 bases. Germline loops: CDR1 MNHEY, CDR2 SVGAGI. The CDR3 sequence: CASSYKVRGGNEQFF. CDR3 sequence (DNA): TGTGCCAGCAGTTACAAGGTTCGAGGTGGGAATGAGCAGTTCTTC.

This clone was seen just once. The chain links TRBV19 to TRBJ2-5; D is possibly TRBD1 (6 bases). Trimming cost V 4 bases and J 4 bases, with 13 bases left between them. CDR3 length: 14 residues. Germline values: CDR1 LNHDA, CDR2 SQIVND (reference sequence). As DNA, the CDR3 is TGTGCCAGTAGTACACAGGGTGCCCGAGAGACCCAGTACTTC. Protein: CASSTQGARETQYF.

This rearrangement joins TRBV7-8 to TRBJ2-2; TRBD2 agrees at 7 bases. Unmatched junction bases numbered 15, after V lost 7 bases and J lost 7 bases. This CDR3 region has 16 residues. Germline values: CDR1 SGHVS, CDR2 FQNEAQ. The CDR3 protein is CASTFTWGRGIGELFF. CDR3 DNA sequence: TGTGCCAGCACCTTCACATGGGGGAGGGGAATCGGGGAGCTGTTTTTT. The entire variable domain, with the rest obtained from reference TRBV7-8 and TRBJ2-2, is as follows: GAGVSQSPRYKVAKRGQDVALRCDPISGHVSLFWYQQALGQGPEFLTYFQNEAQLDKSGLPSDRFFAERPEGSVSTLKIQRTQQEDSAVYLCASTFTWGRGIGELFFGEGSRLTVL.

The rearrangement links TRBV6-5 to TRBJ2-1; possible D gene TRBD2, 6 bases. The V gene's germline CDR1 is MNHEY and CDR2 SVGAGI. The CDR3 is 11 amino acids. The germline V and J ends were trimmed by 6 bases and 10 bases, with 10 bases remaining between them. The CDR3 is CASSQGLEQFF. For the CDR3, the DNA is TGTGCCAGCAGCCAAGGACTAGAGCAGTTCTTC.

The V gene is TRBV7-6, the J gene TRBJ1-1, with D hard to call. The germline CDR1 and CDR2 sequences are SGHVS and FNYEAQ. The CDR3 is 15 amino acids. V lost 5 bases to trimming and J lost 4 bases, with 17 bases between them. CDR3: CASSLRSDRGTEAFF. Written as DNA, the CDR3 is TGTGCCAGCAGCCTCCGATCGGATCGGGGCACTGAAGCTTTCTTT. Complete variable domain (other parts from reference TRBV7-6 and TRBJ1-1): GAGVSQSPRYKVTKRGQDVALRCDPISGHVSLYWYRQALGQGPEFLTYFNYEAQQDKSGLPNDRFSAERPEGSISTLTIQRTEQRDSAMYRCASSLRSDRGTEAFFGQGTRLTVV.